The T cell receptor beta chain under discussion was sequenced for a study of shared clonotypes between healthy human individuals. Regarding this clone: Its antigen is still unknown.

Study findings and constraints: For naive CD4 cells, roughly 4.6% of clonotypes were shared across four donors. On the whole, naive subsets had larger estimated richness than memory subsets had. Clonotype sharing among the donors was expected to vary with sequencing depth.

With 3 bases removed from V and 5 bases from J, the gap between germline ends came to 10 bases. CDR1 WNHNN and CDR2 SYGVQD come from the germline V gene (reference sequence). The CDR3 sequence is 13 residues long. The repertoire was sequenced with immunoSEQ multiplex PCR; TCRdb's copy has only in-frame clones and lacks some. The repertoire includes some 1,600,000 clones, 95% to 99% of them detected once, and less than 0.55% sits in the top ten. This receptor was taken from a young man in good health. The V gene is TRBV10-1, the J gene TRBJ1-2; D possibly corresponds to TRBD1 (5 bases). The sample consisted of naive CD4+ T cells sorted from blood. As for subset: CD45RA+ positively selected. The DNA of the CDR3 is TGCGCCAGCAGTGAACAGAGGGGATATGGCTACACCTTC. It is translated as CASSEQRGYGYTF.